These T cell receptor beta chains were read from a single sample in a study of T cell repertoires in cytomegalovirus infection. TCRdb re-called the reads through MiXCR, storing one row per CDR3 protein. The sample lists 65,000 to 90,000 distinct CDR3 sequences, 4% occurring once. Sequences were obtained from PBMCs. The receptor set was obtained from a human donor in good health (CMV status not recorded). Some clones in this sample may be carry-over from other donors' samples. Each CDR3 is given with its conserved first and last residue. D genes are given only for firm matches. Each size is once, few, many or a size class.

d_call | j_call | v_call | clone_size | cdr3_aa | cdr3_nt
NA | TRBJ2-7 | TRBV5-1 | many | CASSLVPLAYEQYF | TGCGCCAGCAGCTTGGTTCCCCTGGCCTACGAGCAGTACTTC
TRBD1 | TRBJ1-1 | TRBV20-1 | many | CSARRGTGRTNTEAFF | TGCAGTGCTAGGAGGGGGACAGGGAGAACGAACACTGAAGCTTTCTTT
TRBD1 | TRBJ2-1 | TRBV6-2/TRBV6-3 | many | CASSYNSVAGTVTLNEQFF | TGTGCCAGCAGTTACAATTCGGTCGCCGGGACAGTGACCCTCAATGAGCAGTTCTTC
NA | TRBJ2-7 | TRBV2 | many | CASSEVSHEQYF | TGTGCCAGCAGTGAAGTCAGTCACGAGCAGTACTTC
NA | TRBJ2-1 | TRBV5-1 | many | CASSLDQPYNEQFF | TGCGCCAGCAGCTTAGATCAACCCTACAATGAGCAGTTCTTC
NA | TRBJ2-3 | TRBV7-6 | few | CASSPRGPDTQYF | TGTGCCAGCAGCCCAAGGGGCCCCGATACGCAGTATTTT
TRBD2 | TRBJ2-7 | TRBV7-2 | many | CASSLQASSGGHYEQYF | TGTGCCAGCAGCTTACAGGCGTCCAGCGGGGGTCACTACGAGCAGTACTTC
NA | TRBJ2-3 | TRBV7-8 | many | CASSRRVLTDTQYF | TGTGCCAGCAGCCGCCGGGTTCTCACAGATACGCAGTATTTT
NA | TRBJ1-3 | TRBV7-2 | many | CASSLNRENTIYF | TGTGCCAGCAGCCTCAACAGGGAGAACACCATATATTTT
NA | TRBJ2-7 | TRBV7-8 | many | CASSPGSIGRGYEQYF | TGTGCCAGCAGCCCGGGATCGATAGGGCGCGGGTACGAGCAGTACTTC
TRBD1 | TRBJ2-7 | TRBV30 | many | CAWTRPGGYEQYF | TGTGCCTGGACTAGGCCAGGGGGCTACGAGCAGTACTTC
NA | TRBJ2-3 | TRBV7-8 | many | CASSFGGADTQYF | TGTGCCAGCAGCTTCGGGGGCGCAGATACGCAGTATTTT
NA | TRBJ2-7 | TRBV4-3 | many | CASSLWADSYEQYF | TGCGCCAGCAGCCTATGGGCAGACTCCTACGAGCAGTACTTC
NA | TRBJ2-1 | TRBV6-5 | few | CASSYDYGGEQFF | TGTGCCAGCAGTTACGACTATGGGGGTGAGCAGTTCTTC
TRBD1 | TRBJ2-7 | TRBV6-2/TRBV6-3 | many | CASRRTGSYEQYF | TGTGCCAGCAGACGGACAGGGTCCTACGAGCAGTACTTC
TRBD2 | TRBJ2-1 | TRBV28 | many | CASSPHGLERRNEQFF | TGTGCCAGCAGTCCCCACGGACTAGAACGAAGGAATGAGCAGTTCTTC
TRBD1 | TRBJ1-1 | TRBV4-1 | many | CASSQGTGYTEAFF | TGCGCCAGCAGCCAAGGGACAGGGTACACTGAAGCTTTCTTT
NA | TRBJ2-2 | TRBV7-3 | many | CASSFWGTGELFF | TGTGCCAGCAGCTTTTGGGGTACCGGGGAGCTGTTTTTT
TRBD2 | TRBJ2-3 | TRBV7-2 | many | CASSSSGGASTDTQYF | TGTGCCAGCAGCTCTAGCGGGGGGGCTAGCACAGATACGCAGTATTTT
NA | TRBJ1-2 | TRBV7-2 | many | CASSLAAGENYGYTF | TGTGCCAGCAGCTTAGCCGCGGGGGAAAACTATGGCTACACCTTC